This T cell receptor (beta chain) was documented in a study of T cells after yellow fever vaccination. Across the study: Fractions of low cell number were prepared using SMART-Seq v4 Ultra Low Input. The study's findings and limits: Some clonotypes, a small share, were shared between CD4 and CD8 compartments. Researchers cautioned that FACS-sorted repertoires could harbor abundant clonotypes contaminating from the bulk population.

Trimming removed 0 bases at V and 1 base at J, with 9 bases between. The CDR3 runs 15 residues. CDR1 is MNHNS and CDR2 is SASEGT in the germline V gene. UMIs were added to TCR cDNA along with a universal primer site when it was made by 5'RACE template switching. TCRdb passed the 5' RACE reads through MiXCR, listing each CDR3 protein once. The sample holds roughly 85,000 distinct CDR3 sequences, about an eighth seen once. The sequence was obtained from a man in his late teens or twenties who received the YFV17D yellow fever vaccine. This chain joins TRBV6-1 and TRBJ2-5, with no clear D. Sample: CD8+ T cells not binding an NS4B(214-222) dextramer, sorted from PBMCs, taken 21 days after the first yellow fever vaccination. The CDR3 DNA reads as TGTGCCAGCAGTGAAGCAGGGCGGACCCAAGAGACCCAGTACTTC. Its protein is CASSEAGRTQETQYF.